The rows below give T cell receptor beta chains drawn from one sample of a study of CD8 T cells in ankylosing spondylitis. TCRdb processed the 5' RACE reads anew with MiXCR; each CDR3 protein has one entry. This sample has 250,000 to 350,000 distinct CDR3 sequences, with over 15% found just once. Sequenced: blood, either unsorted or a sorted T cell fraction (not recorded which). The receptors were sampled from a male donor with ankylosing spondylitis or in good health (not recorded which). Each CDR3 is given with its conserved first and last residue. A D gene is named only where the DNA matches it firmly. Rows give clone size only sometimes, using once, few, many, or a class for an expanded clone.

j_call | d_call | v_call | clone_size | cdr3_length | cdr3_aa | cdr3_nt
TRBJ1-4 | NA | TRBV5-1 | NA | 16 | CASSLPRDKPFEKLFF | TGCGCCAGCAGCTTGCCCCGGGACAAGCCCTTTGAAAAACTGTTTTTT
TRBJ1-1 | NA | TRBV5-6 | NA | 15 | CASSLYTGRITEAFF | TGTGCCAGCAGCTTGTACACAGGGAGGATCACTGAAGCCTTCTTT
TRBJ2-1 | NA | TRBV2 | few | 14 | CASIRDIAYNEQFF | TGTGCCAGCATTCGGGACATCGCTTACAATGAGCAGTTCTTC
TRBJ2-3 | NA | TRBV20-1 | few | 13 | CSALRQITDTQYF | TGCAGTGCTCTGAGACAGATCACAGATACGCAGTATTTT
TRBJ2-1 | TRBD2 | TRBV12-3/TRBV12-4 | NA | 14 | CASTQGLAGGEQFF | TGTGCCAGCACTCAGGGACTAGCGGGAGGGGAGCAGTTCTTC
TRBJ1-1 | TRBD1 | TRBV5-1 | NA | 14 | CASSLTGRDSEAFF | TGCGCCAGCAGCTTGACGGGCCGGGACAGTGAAGCTTTCTTT
TRBJ1-2 | TRBD1 | TRBV6-2/TRBV6-3 | NA | 15 | CASSSGQGRNYGYTF | TGTGCCAGCAGCTCTGGACAGGGAAGAAACTATGGCTACACCTTC
TRBJ2-3 | TRBD1 | TRBV18 | NA | 14 | CASSQIQGADTQYF | TGTGCCAGCTCGCAAATCCAGGGGGCTGATACGCAGTATTTT
TRBJ2-3 | TRBD2 | TRBV4-2 | NA | 17 | CASSPRTSGSRTDTQYF | TGTGCCAGCAGCCCCAGGACTAGCGGGAGTCGCACAGATACGCAGTATTTT
TRBJ1-4 | TRBD1 | TRBV5-1 | NA | 14 | CASRQGQPNEKLFF | TGCGCCAGCAGACAGGGACAGCCAAATGAAAAACTGTTTTTT
TRBJ1-1 | NA | TRBV29-1 | many | 12 | CSVRGSHTEAFF | TGCAGCGTTAGAGGGTCACACACTGAAGCTTTCTTT
TRBJ2-5 | NA | TRBV10-2 | few | 15 | CASSAGGLGEETQYF | TGCGCCAGCAGCGCAGGGGGGCTGGGGGAAGAGACCCAGTACTTC
TRBJ1-3 | TRBD1 | TRBV6-1 | NA | 15 | CASSTRQGSGNTIYF | TGTGCCAGCAGCACGCGACAGGGAAGTGGAAACACCATATATTTT
TRBJ1-2 | NA | TRBV28 | few | 12 | CASGFSNYGYTF | TGTGCCAGCGGGTTTAGTAACTATGGCTACACCTTC
TRBJ2-2 | NA | TRBV5-1 | NA | 14 | CASSFLQGSGELFF | TGCGCCAGCAGCTTCCTCCAGGGCTCCGGGGAGCTGTTTTTT
TRBJ2-1 | NA | TRBV19 | NA | 14 | CASSTIPMYNEQFF | TGTGCCAGCTCGACTATCCCTATGTACAATGAGCAGTTCTTC
TRBJ2-2 | NA | TRBV6-4 | many | 15 | CASSEQGFTGGELFF | TGTGCCAGCAGTGAGCAGGGCTTTACCGGCGGGGAGCTGTTTTTT
TRBJ1-2 | NA | TRBV5-1 | many | 13 | CASSSRGLTGYTF | TGCGCCAGCAGCTCCCGGGGGCTGACAGGCTACACCTTC
TRBJ2-1 | TRBD2 | TRBV7-7 | few | 13 | CASSLAGTTEQFF | TGTGCCAGCAGCTTGGCCGGGACTACGGAGCAGTTCTTC
TRBJ1-5 | NA | TRBV28 | many | 10 | CASRGGTQHF | TGTGCCAGCAGGGGGGGGACCCAGCATTTT
TRBJ1-2 | NA | TRBV20-1 | NA | 15 | CSARVQVVGAYGYTF | TGCAGTGCTAGAGTACAGGTTGTTGGGGCATATGGCTACACCTTC
TRBJ2-5 | NA | TRBV6-2/TRBV6-3 | few | 12 | CASSYRQETQYF | TGTGCCAGCAGTTACCGCCAAGAGACCCAGTACTTC
TRBJ1-2 | NA | TRBV4-2 | NA | 14 | CASSQEDGNYGYTF | TGTGCCAGCAGCCAAGAAGACGGGAACTATGGCTACACCTTC
TRBJ2-1 | TRBD2 | TRBV10-3 | NA | 15 | CAISESRLAYKKQFF | TGTGCCATCAGTGAGTCGCGACTAGCGTATAAGAAGCAGTTCTTC
TRBJ2-3 | TRBD1 | TRBV5-1 | few | 15 | CASSLLGQGTDTQYF | TGCGCCAGCAGCTTGCTGGGACAGGGCACAGATACGCAGTATTTT
TRBJ2-1 | TRBD2 | TRBV20-1 | NA | 15 | CSARDLAGGLGEQFF | TGCAGTGCTAGAGATCTAGCGGGAGGGCTGGGTGAGCAGTTCTTC
TRBJ2-3 | NA | TRBV20-1 | few | 15 | CSITPAEGWTDTQYF | TGCAGTATTACCCCTGCCGAGGGATGGACAGATACGCAGTATTTT
TRBJ2-3 | TRBD2 | TRBV7-3 | NA | 15 | CASSLSGGSTDTQYF | TGTGCCAGCAGCTTATCGGGGGGTAGCACAGATACGCAGTATTTT
TRBJ2-1 | TRBD1 | TRBV12-3/TRBV12-4 | few | 12 | CASSLGGGLMIF | TGTGCCAGCAGTTTAGGAGGGGGCTTAATGATCTTC
TRBJ2-1 | NA | TRBV20-1 | few | 13 | CSARLARGNEQFF | TGCAGTGCTCGGCTAGCTCGGGGGAATGAGCAGTTCTTC
TRBJ2-3 | TRBD2 | TRBV20-1 | NA | 15 | CSARIAGGRADTQYF | TGCAGTGCTAGAATAGCGGGGGGGCGAGCAGATACGCAGTATTTT
TRBJ2-5 | NA | TRBV20-1 | many | 12 | CSGTHEEKTQYF | TGCAGCGGGACCCACGAAGAAAAGACCCAGTACTTC
TRBJ2-5 | TRBD1 | TRBV5-1 | NA | 15 | CANSIGQGVRETQYF | TGCGCCAACAGCATCGGACAGGGGGTACGGGAGACCCAGTACTTC
TRBJ2-1 | TRBD1 | TRBV9 | many | 14 | CASSAGTGSGEQFF | TGTGCCAGCAGCGCGGGGACAGGGAGCGGTGAGCAGTTCTTC
TRBJ1-2 | NA | TRBV7-2 | NA | 13 | CASSFLTGTALTF | TGTGCCAGCAGCTTCCTAACCGGGACGGCCCTCACCTTC
TRBJ2-6 | NA | TRBV5-6 | NA | 15 | CASSYPSSGANVLTF | TGTGCCAGCAGCTACCCGAGCTCTGGGGCCAACGTCCTGACTTTC
TRBJ1-4 | NA | TRBV28 | NA | 14 | CASSGQGLDEKLFF | TGTGCCAGCAGTGGCCAGGGTTTGGATGAAAAACTGTTTTTT
TRBJ1-4 | NA | TRBV28 | few | 11 | CASSWGPSLFF | TGTGCCAGCAGCTGGGGACCAAGTTTGTTTTTT
TRBJ1-2 | NA | TRBV7-3 | many | 17 | CASSLPPGARSNYGYTF | TGTGCCAGCAGCTTACCCCCTGGGGCCCGATCTAACTATGGCTACACCTTC